Listed below are T cell receptor beta chains from one sample, sequenced in a study of blood T cell repertoires in COVID-19. This table comes from immunoSEQ multiplex PCR, and its TCRdb copy is limited to in-frame clones, with some not included. Of tens of thousands of clones in the sample, over 70% are singletons; the top ten hold around 5%. The sequencing input was peripheral blood. The receptors were gathered from a man between 45 and 60 years old with active COVID-19. The CDR3 runs from the conserved cysteine through the conserved F or W. The D gene is left open where the match is weak. Size is stated for part of the rows, as once, few or many counts, or as a class when the clone is expanded.

j_call	clone_size	v_call	d_call	cdr3_aa	cdr3_nt
TRBJ2-1	once	TRBV25-1	TRBD2	CASSPRFLAGGAGNEQFF	TGTGCCAGCAGTCCCCGATTTTTAGCGGGAGGGGCGGGCAATGAGCAGTTCTTC
TRBJ1-1	-	TRBV27	-	CASSLGRGNTEAFF	TGTGCCAGCAGTTTAGGCCGGGGGAACACTGAAGCTTTCTTT
TRBJ2-1	-	TRBV25-1	TRBD2	CASSGWLAGGVNEQFF	TGTGCCAGCAGTGGGTGGCTAGCGGGAGGTGTGAATGAGCAGTTCTTC
TRBJ2-5	-	TRBV28	-	CASSKIKGQRPEETQYF	TGTGCCAGCAGTAAGATAAAAGGACAGCGCCCTGAAGAGACCCAGTACTTC
TRBJ2-2	-	TRBV13	TRBD1	CASSLGGTGGSTGELFF	TGTGCCAGCAGCTTAGGAGGGACAGGGGGCAGCACCGGGGAGCTGTTTTTT
TRBJ2-2	-	TRBV9	TRBD2	CASSVERGGYPGELFF	TGTGCCAGCAGCGTAGAGAGGGGAGGGTACCCCGGGGAGCTGTTTTTT
TRBJ2-4	-	TRBV7-3	-	CASSLAQGGIQYF	TGTGCCAGCAGCTTAGCCCAGGGGGGAATTCAGTACTTC
TRBJ2-1	-	TRBV6-5	TRBD2	CASMLAASYNEQFF	TGTGCCAGCATGCTAGCGGCTTCCTACAATGAGCAGTTCTTC
TRBJ1-1	-	TRBV11-3	-	CASSRRTLIRGTEAFF	TGTGCCAGCAGCCGCAGAACCCTAATTAGGGGGACTGAAGCTTTCTTT
TRBJ1-2	once	TRBV6-5	-	CASSYSHSSNYGYTF	TGTGCCAGCAGTTACTCGCACAGTTCTAACTATGGCTACACCTTC
TRBJ2-1	-	TRBV18	TRBD2	CASSPGAGGYNEQFF	TGTGCCAGCTCACCGGGAGCGGGAGGGTACAATGAGCAGTTCTTC
TRBJ2-2	-	TRBV9	-	CASSAGLLNTGELFF	TGTGCCAGCAGCGCGGGACTCCTCAACACCGGGGAGCTGTTTTTT
TRBJ1-5	-	TRBV2	-	CASSELTGGTNQPQHF	TGTGCCAGCAGTGAATTGACAGGAGGAACCAATCAGCCCCAGCATTTT
TRBJ2-5	-	TRBV10-3	TRBD2	CAIREGLAGAETQYF	TGTGCCATCAGGGAGGGACTAGCGGGAGCAGAGACCCAGTACTTC
TRBJ2-1	-	TRBV3-1/TRBV3-2	-	CASSQGPVGSEQFF	TGTGCCAGCAGCCAAGGACCCGTCGGGAGTGAGCAGTTCTTC
TRBJ1-1	-	TRBV7-2	-	CASSGQSSAPEAFF	TGTGCCAGCAGTGGACAGAGTTCGGCCCCTGAAGCTTTCTTT
TRBJ1-2	-	TRBV5-6	TRBD1	CASSLGQGAYLAGYTF	TGTGCCAGCAGCTTGGGTCAGGGGGCCTATCTCGCTGGCTACACCTTC
TRBJ1-2	-	TRBV30	TRBD1	CAWSLSDRSYGYTF	TGTGCCTGGAGTCTATCGGACAGGAGCTATGGCTACACCTTC
TRBJ1-5	-	TRBV23-1	TRBD1	CASSQSPGGKSNQPQHF	TGCGCCAGCAGTCAATCCCCAGGGGGCAAGAGCAATCAGCCCCAGCATTTT
TRBJ2-7	-	TRBV28	TRBD1	CASSEGQGRREQYF	TGTGCCAGCAGTGAGGGACAGGGACGTCGCGAGCAGTACTTC
TRBJ2-3	-	TRBV2	-	CASRRLSGTDTQYF	TGTGCCAGCAGGAGGTTGAGCGGCACAGATACGCAGTATTTT
TRBJ2-7	-	TRBV19	TRBD1	CASSPGTGREQYF	TGTGCCAGTAGTCCCGGGACAGGTCGCGAGCAGTACTTC
TRBJ1-1	-	TRBV27	TRBD1	CASSSTGKALNTEAFF	TGTGCCAGCAGTTCGACAGGGAAGGCCTTGAACACTGAAGCTTTCTTT
TRBJ2-7	-	TRBV25-1	TRBD2	CASSDLAGVSYEQYF	TGTGCCAGCTCAGACCTAGCGGGTGTCTCCTACGAGCAGTACTTC
TRBJ2-2	-	TRBV4-1	-	CASSQVELLHTGELFF	TGCGCCAGCAGCCAAGTCGAACTACTCCACACCGGGGAGCTGTTTTTT
TRBJ1-5	once	TRBV27	-	CASSIRRTALNQPQHF	TGTGCCAGCAGCATCCGTCGGACTGCTCTTAATCAGCCCCAGCATTTT
TRBJ1-2	-	TRBV12-3/TRBV12-4	-	CASSSSLGYGYTF	TGTGCCAGCAGTTCTAGTCTCGGCTATGGCTACACCTTC
TRBJ2-7	-	TRBV7-3	-	CASSLRGGTAYEQYF	TGTGCCAGCAGCTTAAGAGGAGGGACCGCCTACGAGCAGTACTTC
TRBJ2-4	-	TRBV28	-	CASSRAGYKNIQYF	TGTGCCAGCAGCCGGGCAGGGTACAAAAACATTCAGTACTTC
TRBJ2-7	-	TRBV18	-	CASSPGGFGFGDEQYF	TGTGCCAGCTCACCTGGGGGGTTCGGCTTCGGGGACGAGCAGTACTTC
TRBJ2-2	-	TRBV5-4	-	CASSLVGRVSSGELFF	TGTGCCAGCAGCTTGGTTGGCAGGGTTTCTTCCGGGGAGCTGTTTTTT
TRBJ1-2	-	TRBV3-1/TRBV3-2	-	CASSQGGVRGYYGYTF	TGTGCCAGCAGCCAAGGGGGTGTCAGGGGATACTATGGCTACACCTTC
TRBJ2-1	-	TRBV4-1	TRBD2	CASRLALAAYNEQFF	TGCGCCAGCAGGCTCGCACTAGCGGCCTACAATGAGCAGTTCTTC
TRBJ2-1	-	TRBV28	-	CASSQRTFAHYYNEQFF	TGTGCCAGCAGTCAGCGGACTTTTGCCCATTACTACAATGAGCAGTTCTTC
TRBJ2-7	-	TRBV28	-	CASGSGSYEQYF	TGTGCCAGCGGCTCAGGGTCCTACGAGCAGTACTTC
TRBJ2-1	-	TRBV6-2/TRBV6-3	TRBD2	CASSYFTMGLAGPYNEQFF	TGTGCCAGCAGTTACTTCACTATGGGACTAGCGGGACCCTACAATGAGCAGTTCTTC
TRBJ2-3	-	TRBV19	-	CASGVGAAGDTQYF	TGTGCCAGTGGAGTAGGGGCAGCGGGAGATACGCAGTATTTT
TRBJ2-3	-	TRBV6-2/TRBV6-3	TRBD1	CASSPGTGRADTQYF	TGTGCCAGCAGTCCCGGGACAGGGCGGGCAGATACGCAGTATTTT
TRBJ1-1	-	TRBV5-5	-	CASSSGSPSGNTEAFF	TGTGCCAGCAGCTCTGGTTCACCGTCGGGGAACACTGAAGCTTTCTTT
TRBJ2-7	-	TRBV9	TRBD2	CASSVGAGGSYEQYF	TGTGCCAGCAGCGTAGGGGCGGGAGGGTCTTACGAGCAGTACTTC
TRBJ2-5	-	TRBV4-3	-	CASSQGTRETQYF	TGCGCCAGCAGCCAAGGAACTCGGGAGACCCAGTACTTC
TRBJ2-7	-	TRBV6-1	-	CASSELGQGLF	TGTGCCAGCAGTGAACTTGGGCAGGGGCTCTTC
TRBJ2-3	-	TRBV7-9	TRBD2	CASSPGLAGSDTQYF	TGTGCCAGCAGCCCAGGACTAGCGGGATCAGATACGCAGTATTTT
TRBJ1-3	-	TRBV4-2	TRBD1	CASSHIGQAGNTIYF	TGTGCCAGCAGCCACATAGGACAGGCAGGAAACACCATATATTTT
TRBJ2-7	-	TRBV6-5	-	CASRRGGHSYEQYF	TGTGCCAGCAGGAGAGGGGGTCACTCCTACGAGCAGTACTTC